Described below is a single T cell receptor beta chain sequence and its context. Its antigen remains unidentified. The data originate from a study of T cell responses to AZD1222 COVID-19 vaccine. CDR1 is MNHEY and CDR2 is SMNVEV in the germline V gene (reference sequence). Trimming cost V 3 bases and J 5 bases; bases outside gene matches: 5. The CDR3 has 15 residues. The protocol was immunoSEQ multiplex PCR, while the TCRdb copy is restricted to in-frame clones and leaves out a portion. The table has over 130,000 clones, less than 95% seen once. General observations from the study: Donor demographics were predominantly white British with a female majority; clonal diversity may be underestimated. Receipt of two AZD1222 doses was followed by a rise in Spike-specific TCR breadth and depth. Repertoire sampling was restricted to post-peak T cell response timepoints. Baseline serology detected seropositivity in only a handful of AZD1222 recipients.

This receptor was taken from an adult in good health. The chain carries TRBV27 and TRBJ2-1; TRBD1 agrees at 9 bases. Specimen: peripheral blood, collected on day 0 of AZD1222 vaccination. The CDR3 is CASSLWGQGNNEQFF. CDR3 DNA: TGTGCCAGCAGTTTGTGGGGACAGGGTAACAATGAGCAGTTCTTC.